This T cell receptor (beta chain) was retrieved from a study of response to subunit inactivated influenza vaccine. TCRdb fed the RT-PCR reads into MiXCR, producing one record per CDR3 protein. The sample has around 580,000 distinct CDR3 sequences; 11% to 15% are singletons. This clonotype was picked up a small number of times. What it binds is unknown. The junction does not match germline at one end; this may be a read error. Germline V lookup: CDR1 SGHTA, CDR2 FQGNSA. The CDR3 runs to 14 residues. Whole-study results and caveats: Authors proposed each seasonal influenza vaccination draws in few new T cells.

This receptor was identified in a man in his fifties who received an inactivated influenza vaccine. Here the sequenced sample was PBMCs from blood, taken about 13 days after vaccination. This chain connects TRBV7-2 to TRBJ2-3, with D perhaps matching TRBD2 (6 bases). The CDR3 DNA reads TGTGCCAGCAGCCCTCGACCTATGGGGGGTGCGATGGGTTTT. It is translated as CASSPRPMGGAMGF.